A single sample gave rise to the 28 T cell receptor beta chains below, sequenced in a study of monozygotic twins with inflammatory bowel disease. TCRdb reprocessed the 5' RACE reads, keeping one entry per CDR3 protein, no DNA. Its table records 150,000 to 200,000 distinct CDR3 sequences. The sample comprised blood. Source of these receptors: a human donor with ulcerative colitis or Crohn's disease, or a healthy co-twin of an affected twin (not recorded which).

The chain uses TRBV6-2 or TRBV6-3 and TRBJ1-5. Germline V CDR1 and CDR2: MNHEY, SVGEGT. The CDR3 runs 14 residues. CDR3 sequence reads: CASSYRGSNQPQHF.

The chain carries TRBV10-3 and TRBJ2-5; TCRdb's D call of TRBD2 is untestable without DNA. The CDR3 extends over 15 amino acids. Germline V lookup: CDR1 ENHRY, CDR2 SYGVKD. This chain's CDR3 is CAISESLAGSETQYF.

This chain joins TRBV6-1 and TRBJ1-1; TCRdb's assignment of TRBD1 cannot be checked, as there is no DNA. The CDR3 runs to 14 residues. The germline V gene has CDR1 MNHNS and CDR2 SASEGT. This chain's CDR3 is CASSVDRGNTEAFF.

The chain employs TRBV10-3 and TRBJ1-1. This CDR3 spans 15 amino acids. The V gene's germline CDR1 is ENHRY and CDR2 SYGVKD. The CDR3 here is CAISEARQTNTEAFF.

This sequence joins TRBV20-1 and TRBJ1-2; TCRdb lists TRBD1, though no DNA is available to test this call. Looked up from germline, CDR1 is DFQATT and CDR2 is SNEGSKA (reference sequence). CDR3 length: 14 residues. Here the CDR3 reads CSARDGRTTNGYTF.

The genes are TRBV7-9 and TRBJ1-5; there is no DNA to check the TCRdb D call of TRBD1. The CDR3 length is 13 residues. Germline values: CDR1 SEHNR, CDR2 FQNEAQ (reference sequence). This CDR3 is CASSLTGDQPQHF.

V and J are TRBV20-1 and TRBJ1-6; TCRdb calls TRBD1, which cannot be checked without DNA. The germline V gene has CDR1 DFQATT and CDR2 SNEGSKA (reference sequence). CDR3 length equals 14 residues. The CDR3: CSAETGLYNSPLHF.

CDR3 loop: CASSLALRGEETQYF. This chain links TRBV13 with TRBJ2-5; TCRdb names TRBD2, which stays unverified in the absence of DNA. This CDR3 is 15 amino acids long. Germline CDR1 PRHDT, CDR2 FYEKMQ (reference sequence).

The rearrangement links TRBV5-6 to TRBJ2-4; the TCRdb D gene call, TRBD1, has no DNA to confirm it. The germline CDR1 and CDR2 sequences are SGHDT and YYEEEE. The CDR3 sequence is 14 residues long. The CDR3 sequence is CASSFGTGGNIQYF.

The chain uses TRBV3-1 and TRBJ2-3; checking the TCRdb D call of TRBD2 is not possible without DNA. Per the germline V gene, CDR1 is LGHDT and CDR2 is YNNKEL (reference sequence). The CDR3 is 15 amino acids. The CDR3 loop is CASSRLAGGGDTQYF.

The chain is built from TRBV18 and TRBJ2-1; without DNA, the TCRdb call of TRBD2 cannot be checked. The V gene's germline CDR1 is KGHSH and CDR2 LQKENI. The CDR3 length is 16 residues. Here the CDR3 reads CASSPRAGADYNEQFF.

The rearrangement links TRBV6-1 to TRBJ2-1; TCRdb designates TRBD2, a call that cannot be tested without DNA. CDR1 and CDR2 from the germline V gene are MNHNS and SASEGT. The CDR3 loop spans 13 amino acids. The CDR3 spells CASREPSGGKQFF.

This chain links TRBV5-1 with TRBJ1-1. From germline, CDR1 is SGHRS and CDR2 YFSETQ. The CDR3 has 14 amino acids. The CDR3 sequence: CASSLGGMNTEAFF.

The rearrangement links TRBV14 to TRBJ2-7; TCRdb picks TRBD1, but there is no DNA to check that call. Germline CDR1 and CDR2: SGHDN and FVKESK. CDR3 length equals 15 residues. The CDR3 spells CASSPRTAGGYEQYF.

CDR3 region: CASSRRERGEAFF. The chain joins TRBV7-2 to TRBJ1-1; TCRdb proposes TRBD1, but this gene call is untestable without DNA. This CDR3 spans 13 amino acids. CDR1 is SGHTA, CDR2 FQGNSA, per germline.

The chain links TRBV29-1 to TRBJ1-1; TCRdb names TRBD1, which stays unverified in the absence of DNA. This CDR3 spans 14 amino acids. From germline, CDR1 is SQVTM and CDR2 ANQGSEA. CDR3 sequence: CSVEEGQGSTEAFF.

The CDR3 sequence: CASSLWLADRETQYF. The rearrangement uses TRBV7-9 and TRBJ2-5; TCRdb reports TRBD1, a call that lacks DNA to check it against. The CDR3 is made up of 15 amino acids. Germline loops: CDR1 SEHNR, CDR2 FQNEAQ (reference sequence).

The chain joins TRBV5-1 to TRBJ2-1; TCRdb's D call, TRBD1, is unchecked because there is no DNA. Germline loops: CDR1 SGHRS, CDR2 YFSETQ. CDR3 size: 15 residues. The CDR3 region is CASSFEGRGYNEQFF.

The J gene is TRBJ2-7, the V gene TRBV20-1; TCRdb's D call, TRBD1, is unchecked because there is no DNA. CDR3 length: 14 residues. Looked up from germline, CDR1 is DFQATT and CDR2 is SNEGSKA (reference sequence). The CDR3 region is CSARVGTGVGEQYF.

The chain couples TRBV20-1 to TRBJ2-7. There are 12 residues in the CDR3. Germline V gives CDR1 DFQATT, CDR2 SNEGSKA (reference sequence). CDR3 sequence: CSAPSNYYEQYF.

This chain's CDR3 is CSVEDQDSYGYTF. The V gene is TRBV29-1, the J gene TRBJ1-2; there is no DNA to check the TCRdb D call of TRBD1. Germline V gene data show CDR1 as SQVTM and CDR2 as ANQGSEA. The CDR3 covers 13 residues.

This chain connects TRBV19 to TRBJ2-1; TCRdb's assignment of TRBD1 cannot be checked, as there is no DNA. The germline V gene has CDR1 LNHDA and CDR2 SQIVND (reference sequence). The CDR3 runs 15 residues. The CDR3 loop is CASSIRGRPYNEQFF.

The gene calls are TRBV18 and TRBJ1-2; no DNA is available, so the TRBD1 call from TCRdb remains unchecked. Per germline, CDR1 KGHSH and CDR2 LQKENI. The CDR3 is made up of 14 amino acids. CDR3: CASSSGTGQYGYTF.

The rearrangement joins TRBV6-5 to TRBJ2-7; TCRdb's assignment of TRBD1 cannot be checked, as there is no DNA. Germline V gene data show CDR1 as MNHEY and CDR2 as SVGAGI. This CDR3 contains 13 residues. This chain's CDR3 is CASSYGTDYEQYF.

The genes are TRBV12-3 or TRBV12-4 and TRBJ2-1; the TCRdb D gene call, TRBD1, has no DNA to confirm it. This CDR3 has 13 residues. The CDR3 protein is CASRGRAYNEQFF.

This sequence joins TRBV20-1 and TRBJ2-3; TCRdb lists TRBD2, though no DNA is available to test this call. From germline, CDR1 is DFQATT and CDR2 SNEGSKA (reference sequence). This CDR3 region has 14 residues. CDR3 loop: CSARVGGSTDTQYF.

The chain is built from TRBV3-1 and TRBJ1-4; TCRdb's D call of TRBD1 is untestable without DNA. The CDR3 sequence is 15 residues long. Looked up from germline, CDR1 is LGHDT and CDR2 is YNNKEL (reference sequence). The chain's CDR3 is CASRKRQGPNEKLFF.

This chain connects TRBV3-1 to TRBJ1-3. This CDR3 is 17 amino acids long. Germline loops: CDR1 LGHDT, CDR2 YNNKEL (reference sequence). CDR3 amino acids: CASSRKIDGSSGNTIYF.